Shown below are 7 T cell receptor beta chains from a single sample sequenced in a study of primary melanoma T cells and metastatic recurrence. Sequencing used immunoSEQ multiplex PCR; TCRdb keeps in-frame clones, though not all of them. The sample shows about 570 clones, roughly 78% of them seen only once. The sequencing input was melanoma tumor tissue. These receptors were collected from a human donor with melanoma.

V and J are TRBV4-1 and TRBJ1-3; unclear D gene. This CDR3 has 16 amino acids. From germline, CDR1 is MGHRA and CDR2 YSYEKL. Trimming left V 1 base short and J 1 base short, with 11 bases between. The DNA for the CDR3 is TGCGCCAGCAGCCAAGCACCCCGGGGATCTGGAAACACCATATATTTT. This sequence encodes CASSQAPRGSGNTIYF.

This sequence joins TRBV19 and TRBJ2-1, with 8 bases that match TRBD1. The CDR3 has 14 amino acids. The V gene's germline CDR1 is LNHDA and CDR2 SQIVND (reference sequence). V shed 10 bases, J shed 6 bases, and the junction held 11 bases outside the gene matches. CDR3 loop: CATTPTGGINEQFF. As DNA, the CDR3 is TGTGCCACCACGCCCACAGGGGGTATCAATGAGCAGTTCTTC. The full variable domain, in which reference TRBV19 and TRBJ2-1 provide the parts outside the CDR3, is DGGITQSPKYLFRKEGQNVTLSCEQNLNHDAMYWYRQDPGQGLRLIYYSQIVNDFQKGDIAEGYSVSREKKESFPLTVTSAQKNPTAFYLCATTPTGGINEQFFGPGTRLTVL.

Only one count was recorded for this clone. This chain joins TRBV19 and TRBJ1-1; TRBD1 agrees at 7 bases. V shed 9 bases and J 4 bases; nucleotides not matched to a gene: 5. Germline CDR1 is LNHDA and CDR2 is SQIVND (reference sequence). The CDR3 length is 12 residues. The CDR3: CARDRVGTEAFF. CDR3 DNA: TGTGCCAGAGACAGGGTTGGCACTGAAGCTTTCTTT.

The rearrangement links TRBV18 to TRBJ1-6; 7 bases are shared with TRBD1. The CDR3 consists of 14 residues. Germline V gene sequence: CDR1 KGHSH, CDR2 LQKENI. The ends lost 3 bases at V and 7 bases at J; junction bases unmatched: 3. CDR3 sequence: CASSPAGGNSPLHF. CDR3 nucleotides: TGTGCCAGCTCACCGGCAGGGGGAAATTCACCCCTCCACTTT. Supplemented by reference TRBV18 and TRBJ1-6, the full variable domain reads NAGVMQNPRHLVRRRGQEARLRCSPMKGHSHVYWYRQLPEEGLKFMVYLQKENIIDESGMPKERFSAEFPKEGPSILRIQQVVRGDSAAYFCASSPAGGNSPLHFGNGTRLTVT.

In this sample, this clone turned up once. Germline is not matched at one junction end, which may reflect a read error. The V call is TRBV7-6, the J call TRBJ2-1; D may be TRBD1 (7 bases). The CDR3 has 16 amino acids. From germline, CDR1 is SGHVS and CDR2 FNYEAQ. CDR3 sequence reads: CASSQGDLSVRNEQFF. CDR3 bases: TGTGCCAGCAGCCAGGGGGACTTAAGTGTTCGCAATGAGCAATTCTTC.

The DNA of the CDR3 is TGTGCCAGTCGCTCCCAGACTAGCGGGGGTCAGAGCTCCTACGAGCAGTACTTC. This codes for CASRSQTSGGQSSYEQYF. V gene TRBV19 combines with J gene TRBJ2-7, with 12 positions matching TRBD2. Per the germline V gene, CDR1 is LNHDA and CDR2 is SQIVND (reference sequence). Losses at the gene ends were 8 bases for V and 0 bases for J; bases not matched to a gene: 14. The CDR3 is 18 amino acids.

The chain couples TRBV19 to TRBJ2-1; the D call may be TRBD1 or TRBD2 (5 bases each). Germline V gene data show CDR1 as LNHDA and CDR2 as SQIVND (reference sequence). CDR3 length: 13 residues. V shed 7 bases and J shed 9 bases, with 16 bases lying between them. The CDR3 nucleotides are TGTGCCAGTACCCCCGGGGCCGCCGGTGAGCAGTTCTTC. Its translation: CASTPGAAGEQFF.